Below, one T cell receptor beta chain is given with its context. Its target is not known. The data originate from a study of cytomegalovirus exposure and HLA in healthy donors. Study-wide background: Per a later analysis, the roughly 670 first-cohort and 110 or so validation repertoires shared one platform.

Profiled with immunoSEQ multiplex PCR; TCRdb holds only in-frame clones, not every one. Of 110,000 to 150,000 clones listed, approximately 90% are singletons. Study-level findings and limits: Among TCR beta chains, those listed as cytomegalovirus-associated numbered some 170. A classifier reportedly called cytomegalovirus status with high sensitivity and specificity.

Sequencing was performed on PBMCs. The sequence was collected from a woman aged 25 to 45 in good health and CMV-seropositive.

CDR3 amino acids: CASRESGGNNEQFF. In DNA form, the CDR3 reads TGTGCCAGCCGAGAAAGCGGGGGAAACAATGAGCAGTTCTTC. The gene calls are TRBV28 and TRBJ2-1, with TRBD2 matching over 8 bases. Germline CDR1 MDHEN, CDR2 SYDVKM. There are 14 residues in the CDR3. The V segment lost 8 bases and the J segment 5 bases; nucleotides outside the gene matches: 8.